These 10 T cell receptor beta chains share one sample of origin, sequenced in a study of blood T cell repertoires in COVID-19. Method: immunoSEQ multiplex PCR; TCRdb's copy keeps in-frame clones and lacks some. The sample lists some 150,000 clones; 85% to 90% were seen once. The material sequenced was peripheral blood. Receptors were obtained from a woman older than 75 with acute or convalescent COVID-19.

This chain connects TRBV5-6 to TRBJ1-4, with 8 bases fitting TRBD1. The trim removed 1 base at V and 5 bases at J, leaving 4 bases unmatched. Germline V gene sequence: CDR1 SGHDT, CDR2 YYEEEE. The length of the CDR3 is 15 residues. For the CDR3, the DNA is TGTGCCAGCAGCTTGATGGACAGGGAGAATGAAAAACTGTTTTTT. Translation: CASSLMDRENEKLFF.

This chain links TRBV18 with TRBJ1-3; D call uncertain. The germline V gene encodes CDR1 KGHSH and CDR2 LQKENI. Trimming left V 4 bases short and J 4 bases short, with 11 bases between. The CDR3 extends over 14 amino acids. As DNA, the CDR3 is TGTGCCAGCTCACATACAGCTTCGGGAAACACCATATATTTT. This encodes CASSHTASGNTIYF.

The gene calls are TRBV5-1 and TRBJ2-1; possible D gene TRBD1, 6 bases. The CDR3 length is 13 residues. V shed 5 bases and J shed 4 bases, with 10 bases lying between them. Germline V lookup: CDR1 SGHRS, CDR2 YFSETQ. DNA of the CDR3: TGCGCCAGCAGTTCCGGACAGTACAATGAGCAGTTCTTC. Translated, it gives CASSSGQYNEQFF.

The genes are TRBV21-1 and TRBJ1-1. TRBV21-1 is labeled a pseudogene. The CDR3 is 16 amino acids. CDR3 amino acids: CASSKGGGIMNTEAFF. Written as DNA, the CDR3 is TGTGCCAGCAGCAAGGGAGGGGGGATAATGAACACTGAAGCTTTCTTT.

V gene TRBV20-1 combines with J gene TRBJ1-2; D perhaps matches TRBD1 (6 bases). Germline V gene data show CDR1 as DFQATT and CDR2 as SNEGSKA (reference sequence). This CDR3 contains 9 residues. V was clipped by 5 bases and J by 12 bases, with 10 bases between them. The CDR3, as DNA: TGCAGTGCTGGACAGAACAACACCTTC. It encodes CSAGQNNTF.

The chain links TRBV7-9 to TRBJ2-5; 12 nucleotides align to TRBD2. Per the germline V gene, CDR1 is SEHNR and CDR2 is FQNEAQ (reference sequence). V trimming: 4 bases; J trimming: 2 bases; junction bases outside the gene matches: 5. The CDR3 length is 16 residues. Here the CDR3 DNA reads TGTGCCAGCAGCTCTGGACTAGCGGGGATACAAGAGACCCAGTACTTC. It translates to CASSSGLAGIQETQYF.

CDR3 region: CAWSVQGRGLTEAFF. The CDR3 DNA reads TGTGCCTGGAGTGTACAAGGCAGGGGGTTAACTGAAGCTTTCTTT. The chain recombines TRBV30 with TRBJ1-1, with 7 bases identical to TRBD1. The V gene end was trimmed by 0 bases and the J gene end by 5 bases; junction bases not matched to a gene: 9. The germline CDR1 and CDR2 sequences are GTSNPN and SVGIG (reference sequence). The CDR3 contains 15 residues.

The DNA for the CDR3 is TGTGCCAGCACCCTCGGGGGGGCGGATGAAAAACTGTTTTTT. Translating gives CASTLGGADEKLFF. The J gene is TRBJ1-4, the V gene TRBV3-1 (or the pseudogene TRBV3-2); TRBD1 is a possible D gene (6 bases). The CDR3 is made up of 14 amino acids. Germline V lookup: CDR1 LGHDT, CDR2 YNNKEL (reference sequence). Deletions cut 7 bases from V and 6 bases from J, with 15 bases between.

The chain couples TRBV9 to TRBJ1-5, with D unclear. Germline CDR1 is SGDLS and CDR2 is YYNGEE. This CDR3 contains 15 residues. The V end lost 0 bases, the J end lost 2 bases, and 9 bases lay between the germline ends. CDR3 sequence: CASSVGDTGNQPQHF. The CDR3 nucleotides are TGTGCCAGCAGCGTAGGAGACACCGGCAATCAGCCCCAGCATTTT.

This clone was seen a single time. The chain carries TRBV11-1 and TRBJ1-2, with a tentative D call TRBD1 (5 bases). V was clipped by 6 bases and J by 0 bases, with 11 bases between them. The CDR3 covers 14 residues. Germline V gives CDR1 SGHAT, CDR2 FQDESV (reference sequence). The CDR3 is CASSSDTTNYGYTF. The CDR3 region has the DNA TGTGCCAGCAGTTCGGACACCACTAACTATGGCTACACCTTC.